This TCR beta chain stems from a study of blood T cell repertoires in COVID-19. Study-level background: COVID-19 samples, acute and convalescent, were from the United States, Italy and Spain. Nucleic acid was either cDNA or gDNA, and it came from T cells, B-cell-depleted T cells, or PBMCs.

Methods used by the authors: Amplification from reference gene primers served as the basis for estimated nucleated cell counts. Only in-frame clones appear in the TCRdb table, and some are missing; sequencing was by immunoSEQ multiplex PCR. That table supplies the V and J calls and clone size; D and trimming were determined from the DNA. The sample consists of 150,000 to 200,000 clones, 70% to 90% of them appearing once. CDR1 and CDR2 (germline): LGHDT, YNNKEL (reference sequence). V was shortened by 0 bases and J by 4 bases, with 10 bases between the two germline ends. This CDR3 region has 15 residues.

The chain has TRBV3-1 (or the pseudogene TRBV3-2) and TRBJ2-1, with D perhaps TRBD1 (6 bases). The clonotype comes from a human donor in a cohort sampled during active COVID-19. The sequenced material came from peripheral blood. CDR3 in amino acids: CASSQEGHLYNEQFF. CDR3 in DNA: TGTGCCAGCAGCCAAGAGGGACACCTTTACAATGAGCAGTTCTTC.